This passage covers 30 T cell receptor beta chains from one sample sequenced in a study of T-cell memory formation after mild COVID-19 (dated by TCRdb to about 2021). To prepare the library, 5' RACE was applied. The instrument given in TCRdb is Illumina NovaSeq 6000. In TCRdb, the public reads were trimmed at Q25 with fastp and aligned with MiXCR, with productive beta chains retained. When rows share a CDR3 protein, they turn into one entry using the most common DNA and genes. The sample includes around 300,000 distinct CDR3 sequences, with approximately 13% observed a single time. Approximately 22% of the sample belongs to the ten largest clones. Sequenced sample: PBMCs or a T cell subset sorted from them (not recorded which). These receptors all come from a young man who had mild COVID-19 (a few samples of this study predate the infection). The sample titles of this study are shuffled in the database, so cell type and time point are left out; the donor was told from shared clones.

This clonotype was seen a few times. The chain is built from TRBV28 and TRBJ2-3; 8 nucleotides line up with TRBD1. The CDR3 loop spans 14 amino acids. Germline lookup yields CDR1 MDHEN and CDR2 SYDVKM. V gave up 5 bases and J gave up 3 bases; unmatched junction bases: 4. In DNA, the CDR3 is TGTGCCAGCAGTCACAGGACAGGGACAGATACGCAGTATTTT. It encodes CASSHRTGTDTQYF. Looking up the rest from reference TRBV28 and TRBJ2-3 gives the full variable domain: DVKVTQSSRYLVKRTGEKVFLECVQDMDHENMFWYRQDPGLGLRLIYFSYDVKMKEKGDIPEGYSVSREKKERFSLILESASTNQTSMYLCASSHRTGTDTQYFGPGTRLTVL.

The V and J genes are TRBV20-1 and TRBJ2-5; TRBD1 or TRBD2 may be the D gene (5 bases each). There are 13 residues in the CDR3. Germline V gene lookup returns CDR1 DFQATT and CDR2 SNEGSKA (reference sequence). The V gene lost 3 bases and the J gene lost 5 bases, with 13 bases spanning the gap. CDR3 DNA: TGCAGTGCTAGGTTTCCGGGGACGGAGACCCAGTACTTC. Amino acids: CSARFPGTETQYF.

This clonotype was seen ten or more times. The gene calls are TRBV7-2 and TRBJ2-2; TRBD2 might be the D (5 bases). The CDR3 loop spans 15 amino acids. Trimming removed 6 bases from V and 6 bases from J, with 17 bases in between. CDR1 and CDR2 (germline): SGHTA, FQGNSA. The CDR3 nucleotides read TGTGCCAGCAGTAACCAAAGGAACGGGGCCGGGGAGCTGTTTTTT. It translates to CASSNQRNGAGELFF.

V and J are TRBV12-3 or TRBV12-4 and TRBJ2-3; D not resolved. The germline V and J ends were trimmed by 4 bases and 2 bases, with 10 bases remaining between them. CDR3 length: 14 amino acids. This chain's CDR3 is CASSSLPPTDTQYF. CDR3 bases: TGTGCCAGCAGTTCACTACCACCCACAGATACGCAGTATTTT.

The V call is TRBV7-2, the J call TRBJ2-7; perhaps D is TRBD1 or TRBD2 (5 bases each). Trimming shortened V by 4 bases and J by 2 bases, and 12 bases separated the two germline ends. The CDR3 consists of 14 residues. CDR1 SGHTA and CDR2 FQGNSA come from the germline V gene. The CDR3 region is CASSWDPGAYEQYF. In DNA, the CDR3 is TGTGCCAGCAGCTGGGACCCTGGGGCCTACGAGCAGTACTTC.

This clonotype has more than one count but fewer than ten. The chain uses TRBV27 and TRBJ2-3; D possibly corresponds to TRBD1 (5 bases). The CDR3 is 14 amino acids. The V gene lost 3 bases and the J gene lost 5 bases, with 12 bases spanning the gap. Germline V gene sequence: CDR1 MNHEY, CDR2 SMNVEV (reference sequence). CDR3 residues: CASSLALQGDTQYF. The CDR3 DNA is TGTGCCAGCAGTTTGGCCCTCCAGGGAGATACGCAGTATTTT.

The rearrangement uses TRBV29-1 and TRBJ2-1; 7 positions agree with TRBD1. The CDR3 consists of 14 residues. The germline V gene encodes CDR1 SQVTM and CDR2 ANQGSEA. The trim removed 6 bases at V and 0 bases at J, leaving 5 bases unmatched. The CDR3 DNA is TGCAGCGTAGAGGACAGGAGCTCCTACAATGAGCAGTTCTTC. Protein: CSVEDRSSYNEQFF.

The sample holds a few counts of this clonotype. This chain uses TRBV7-2 with TRBJ2-4; 10 bases map to TRBD2. The V gene end was trimmed by 4 bases and the J gene end by 0 bases; junction bases not matched to a gene: 9. The CDR3 spans 18 residues. From germline, CDR1 is SGHTA and CDR2 FQGNSA. This CDR3 is CASSSRTSGSIAKNIQYF. DNA of the CDR3: TGTGCCAGCAGCTCCCGGACTAGCGGAAGTATAGCCAAAAACATTCAGTACTTC.

V gene TRBV9 combines with J gene TRBJ2-5; D is ambiguous. Trimming shortened V by 0 bases and J by 1 base, and 4 bases separated the two germline ends. Germline CDR1 SGDLS, CDR2 YYNGEE. This CDR3 spans 13 amino acids. CDR3 coding DNA: TGTGCCAGCAGCGTAGCCAGCCAAGAGACCCAGTACTTC. It translates to CASSVASQETQYF.

The chain combines TRBV5-1 with TRBJ2-3; no reliable D call. V was clipped by 0 bases and J by 4 bases, with 9 bases between them. The germline gives CDR1 SGHRS, CDR2 YFSETQ. The CDR3 extends over 14 amino acids. CDR3 loop: CASSLAAVADTQYF. CDR3 sequence (DNA): TGCGCCAGCAGCTTGGCAGCAGTAGCAGATACGCAGTATTTT.

This clonotype was observed a handful of times. This chain joins TRBV19 and TRBJ2-4, with D maybe TRBD1 (6 bases). Germline V lookup: CDR1 LNHDA, CDR2 SQIVND (reference sequence). Deletions cut 5 bases from V and 6 bases from J, with 17 bases between. The CDR3 is 15 amino acids. Here the CDR3 DNA reads TGTGCCAGTAGTGGCAGGGGTTCCCTATCAAACATTCAGTACTTC. Encoded protein: CASSGRGSLSNIQYF. Full variable domain (outside the CDR3, taken from reference TRBV19 and TRBJ2-4): DGGITQSPKYLFRKEGQNVTLSCEQNLNHDAMYWYRQDPGQGLRLIYYSQIVNDFQKGDIAEGYSVSREKKESFPLTVTSAQKNPTAFYLCASSGRGSLSNIQYFGAGTRLSVL.

There are many counts of this clonotype. The V and J genes are TRBV5-1 and TRBJ1-1; tentative D call: TRBD1 (5 bases). The V gene's germline CDR1 is SGHRS and CDR2 YFSETQ. Trimming shortened V by 6 bases and J by 3 bases, and 18 bases separated the two germline ends. This CDR3 is 15 amino acids long. CDR3 sequence: CASKEPRVGDTEAFF. The CDR3 DNA reads as TGCGCCAGCAAGGAACCTCGCGTAGGGGACACTGAAGCTTTCTTT.

This clonotype was detected only a few times. V and J are TRBV3-2 and TRBJ2-1; the table calls TRBD2, which could not be checked here. TRBV3-2 represents a pseudogene. The CDR3 has 15 residues. In DNA, the CDR3 is TGTGCCAGCAGCCAAACTAGCGGGGGGTTCCATGAGCAGTTCTTC. It codes for CASSQTSGGFHEQFF.

The rearrangement uses TRBV7-9 and TRBJ2-5; perhaps D is TRBD1 or TRBD2 (6 bases each). The CDR3 is made up of 16 amino acids. Germline V gene sequence: CDR1 SEHNR, CDR2 FQNEAQ (reference sequence). V was shortened by 5 bases and J by 5 bases, with 21 bases between the two germline ends. CDR3 amino acids: CASSQSIGGPGETQYF. CDR3 DNA: TGTGCCAGCAGCCAGTCTATCGGGGGCCCGGGGGAGACCCAGTACTTC.

This clonotype was seen ten or more times. The chain recombines TRBV15 with TRBJ2-5; D may be TRBD2 (6 bases). Germline CDR1 reads LNHNV; CDR2 reads YYDKDF (reference sequence). CDR3 size: 13 residues. Trimming took 4 bases from V and 2 from J, leaving 8 bases between them. The CDR3 bases are TGTGCCACCAGCACGGAGGGGCAAGAGACCCAGTACTTC. Translation: CATSTEGQETQYF.

As DNA, the CDR3 is TGTGCCAGCAGCCGCACCAGCACACAGGGTGTTGGATCAGATACGCAGTATTTT. Amino acids: CASSRTSTQGVGSDTQYF. This chain links TRBV7-6 with TRBJ2-3; tentatively, D is TRBD1 (6 bases). Trimming shortened V by 5 bases and J by 4 bases, and 25 bases separated the two germline ends. The CDR3 is 18 residues long. Germline values: CDR1 SGHVS, CDR2 FNYEAQ.

In this sample, this clonotype turned up a few times. V is TRBV11-2 and J is TRBJ2-3; D is uncertain. The CDR3 is 12 residues long. Germline loops: CDR1 SGHAT, CDR2 FQNNGV. V shed 0 bases and J shed 11 bases, with 9 bases lying between them. CDR3 nucleotides: TGTGCCAGCAGCTTAGATCGATTGGAGCAGTATTTT. Translation gives CASSLDRLEQYF.

The J gene is TRBJ2-1, the V gene TRBV7-2; D is tentatively TRBD1 or TRBD2 (6 bases each). Between the trimmed V and J ends, which lost 1 base and 12 bases, there was a span of 13 bases. There are 13 residues in the CDR3. Germline CDR1 SGHTA, CDR2 FQGNSA. The CDR3 coding sequence is TGTGCCAGCAGCTTAGGTCCGGAGGGGGTGCAGTTCTTC. It is translated as CASSLGPEGVQFF.

This clonotype was picked up a small number of times. The chain couples TRBV9 to TRBJ1-2, with D maybe TRBD1 (5 bases). The germline V gene has CDR1 SGDLS and CDR2 YYNGEE. Trimming removed 0 bases from V and 3 bases from J, with 9 bases in between. This CDR3 is built from 14 residues. CDR3 nucleotide sequence: TGTGCCAGCAGCGTAGAAGGGGCCTACTATGGCTACACCTTC. Translating gives CASSVEGAYYGYTF.

The rearrangement links TRBV4-1 to TRBJ1-5; no reliable D call. From germline, CDR1 is MGHRA and CDR2 YSYEKL. V lost 0 bases and J 1 base, leaving 7 bases between the germline ends. The CDR3 sequence is 15 residues long. The CDR3 loop is CASSQEDGSNQPQHF. DNA of the CDR3: TGCGCCAGCAGCCAAGAGGACGGGAGCAATCAGCCCCAGCATTTT.

This clonotype has a count of ten or more. V usage is TRBV20-1 and J usage is TRBJ2-7; TRBD1 might be the D (5 bases). The CDR3 spans 12 residues. Between the trimmed V and J ends, which lost 4 bases and 0 bases, there was a span of 7 bases. Germline V gene sequence: CDR1 DFQATT, CDR2 SNEGSKA (reference sequence). In nucleotides, the CDR3 is TGCAGTGCTAAGGGGTCCTCCTACGAGCAGTACGTC. It is translated as CSAKGSSYEQYV.

This clonotype turned up a few times. The chain joins TRBV19 to TRBJ1-2; D gene unclear. CDR1 and CDR2 (germline): LNHDA, SQIVND (reference sequence). V lost 5 bases to trimming and J lost 7 bases, with 14 bases between them. This CDR3 spans 13 amino acids. CDR3 sequence: CASSFTGSTGYTF. Written as DNA, the CDR3 is TGTGCCAGTAGTTTCACCGGGAGCACTGGCTACACCTTC.

The chain combines TRBV10-1 with TRBJ1-1; D remains unclear. The CDR3 runs to 13 residues. Germline V gene data show CDR1 as WNHNN and CDR2 as SYGVQD (reference sequence). V lost 6 bases to trimming and J lost 0 bases, with 8 bases between them. CDR3 sequence reads: CASRRSMNTEAFF. The DNA of the CDR3 is TGCGCCAGCAGGAGAAGCATGAACACTGAAGCTTTCTTT.

The rearrangement uses TRBV5-1 and TRBJ2-6, with unresolved D. Germline-derived CDR1 and CDR2 are SGHRS and YFSETQ. V was trimmed by 0 bases and J by 0 bases, leaving 7 bases between them. CDR3 length: 16 amino acids. CDR3 region: CASSLGRASGANVLTF. In DNA, the CDR3 is TGCGCCAGCAGCTTGGGAAGGGCCTCTGGGGCCAACGTCCTGACTTTC.

This clonotype was detected ten times or more. This chain connects TRBV5-1 to TRBJ2-5, with D tentatively TRBD1 (5 bases). The germline V gene encodes CDR1 SGHRS and CDR2 YFSETQ. CDR3 size: 14 residues. V was cut by 5 bases and J by 2 bases, with 13 bases left in between. CDR3 protein: CASRPGYRQETQYF. The CDR3 nucleotides read TGCGCCAGCAGACCCGGGTACAGGCAAGAGACCCAGTACTTC. Combining the CDR3 with reference TRBV5-1 and TRBJ2-5 gives the whole variable domain KAGVTQTPRYLIKTRGQQVTLSCSPISGHRSVSWYQQTPGQGLQFLFEYFSETQRNKGNFPGRFSGRQFSNSRSEMNVSTLELGDSALYLCASRPGYRQETQYFGPGTRLLVL.

This clonotype was counted a few times. The rearrangement links TRBV14 to TRBJ1-2, with D possibly matching TRBD1 (6 bases). Trimming shortened V by 6 bases and J by 5 bases, and 16 bases separated the two germline ends. Germline CDR1 and CDR2: SGHDN and FVKESK. The CDR3 is made up of 14 amino acids. CDR3 in amino acids: CASSRSAGEYGYTF. The CDR3 DNA sequence: TGTGCCAGCAGTCGTTCGGCAGGGGAGTATGGCTACACCTTC.

This clonotype was counted a few times. The J gene is TRBJ1-1, the V gene TRBV20-1, with D perhaps matching TRBD1 (5 bases). CDR3 length: 14 amino acids. With 3 bases removed from V and 3 bases from J, the gap between germline ends came to 14 bases. Germline CDR1 DFQATT, CDR2 SNEGSKA (reference sequence). The CDR3 loop reads CSARWGIVYTEAFF. In nucleotides, the CDR3 is TGCAGTGCTAGGTGGGGGATTGTGTACACTGAAGCTTTCTTT.

The chain uses TRBV12-3 or TRBV12-4 and TRBJ2-3; possibly TRBD2 for D (5 bases). Trimming shortened V by 3 bases and J by 2 bases, and 9 bases separated the two germline ends. The CDR3 sequence is 14 residues long. The CDR3 region has the DNA TGTGCCAGCAGTTTTTCTAGCCCCACAGATACGCAGTATTTT. It is translated as CASSFSSPTDTQYF.

This clonotype was counted only a few times. One end of the junction does not line up with germline, which may come from a read error. This sequence joins TRBV6-4 and TRBJ1-5; the D gene is possibly TRBD1 (6 bases). The CDR3 runs 13 residues. Germline V gene data show CDR1 as MRHNA and CDR2 as SNTAGT. DNA for the CDR3: TGTGCCATCGTGGGGGCTAGCGATCAGCCCCAGCATTTT. It translates to CAIVGASDQPQHF.

The chain links TRBV6-1 to TRBJ1-1; possible D gene TRBD1, 5 bases. The germline gives CDR1 MNHNS, CDR2 SASEGT. The CDR3 runs 13 residues. The V and J ends lost 6 bases and 2 bases respectively, with 10 bases between them. As DNA, the CDR3 is TGTGCCAGCAGAGGGGATGGCAACACTGAAGCTTTCTTT. Translating it yields CASRGDGNTEAFF.